This entry lists 20 T cell receptor beta chains sequenced from one sample in a study of shared clonotypes between healthy human individuals. TCRdb keeps only in-frame clones here, not all; method: immunoSEQ multiplex PCR. The data contain millions of clones, approximately 92% of them singletons. The source material was naive CD4+ T cells sorted from blood. Subset here: CD45RA+ positively selected. These receptors were obtained from a man aged 18 to 35 in good health.

This clone was seen a single time. This rearrangement joins TRBV5-1 to TRBJ2-3; 13 nucleotides align to TRBD2. Losses at the gene ends were 0 bases for V and 4 bases for J; bases not matched to a gene: 2. This CDR3 is 16 amino acids long. Germline values: CDR1 SGHRS, CDR2 YFSETQ. As DNA, the CDR3 is TGCGCCAGCAGCTTGGAGACTAGCGGGAGGTCAGATACGCAGTATTTT. Translating it yields CASSLETSGRSDTQYF.

The chain couples TRBV2 to TRBJ2-7, with TRBD2 as a possible D gene (6 bases). CDR3 length: 14 residues. Germline loops: CDR1 SNHLY, CDR2 FYNNEI. V lost 6 bases, J lost 0 bases, and 12 bases lay in between. CDR3 nucleotide sequence: TGTGCCAGCAGGACCGGGACTTCCTCCTACGAGCAGTACTTC. It codes for CASRTGTSSYEQYF.

The chain recombines TRBV19 with TRBJ1-6; possible D gene TRBD1, 6 bases. Germline lookup yields CDR1 LNHDA and CDR2 SQIVND (reference sequence). The germline V and J ends were trimmed by 0 bases and 7 bases, with 16 bases remaining between them. The CDR3 contains 17 residues. Here the CDR3 reads CASSIDLRGSGNSPLHF. The CDR3, as DNA: TGTGCCAGTAGTATAGACCTCAGGGGTTCGGGAAATTCACCCCTCCACTTT.

The chain joins TRBV19 to TRBJ2-1, with D possibly being TRBD1 (6 bases). V was cut by 3 bases and J by 10 bases, with 19 bases left in between. CDR1 and CDR2 (germline): LNHDA, SQIVND (reference sequence). The CDR3 runs to 15 residues. CDR3 amino acids: CASSMVTGGSWEQFF. The CDR3, as DNA: TGTGCCAGTAGTATGGTGACAGGAGGTTCGTGGGAGCAGTTCTTC. Full variable domain (missing parts from reference TRBV19 and TRBJ2-1): DGGITQSPKYLFRKEGQNVTLSCEQNLNHDAMYWYRQDPGQGLRLIYYSQIVNDFQKGDIAEGYSVSREKKESFPLTVTSAQKNPTAFYLCASSMVTGGSWEQFFGPGTRLTVL.

The genes are TRBV7-2 and TRBJ2-7; no firm D call. V lost 6 bases and J lost 5, with 11 bases in between. The germline V gene has CDR1 SGHTA and CDR2 FQGNSA. This CDR3 is built from 12 residues. The CDR3 protein is CASRFEAHEQYF. In DNA form, the CDR3 reads TGTGCCAGCAGGTTCGAAGCCCACGAGCAGTACTTC.

The V and J genes are TRBV7-2 and TRBJ1-6; 9 nucleotides match TRBD1. Germline V gives CDR1 SGHTA, CDR2 FQGNSA. This CDR3 region has 13 residues. V lost 3 bases, J lost 10 bases, and 1 base stayed unmatched. This CDR3 reads CASSLDRGSPLHF. CDR3 nucleotides: TGTGCCAGCAGCTTGGACAGGGGATCACCCCTCCACTTT.

The genes are TRBV30 and TRBJ1-5; 7 nucleotides line up with TRBD1. Germline assignment: CDR1 GTSNPN and CDR2 SVGIG (reference sequence). There are 15 residues in the CDR3. With 2 bases clipped from V and 4 bases from J, the junction kept 8 bases outside the gene matches. The CDR3 spells CAWSLGTERNQPQHF. CDR3 DNA sequence: TGTGCCTGGAGTCTCGGGACAGAACGAAATCAGCCCCAGCATTTT.

The chain is built from TRBV5-4 and TRBJ1-6, with TRBD1 identical over 8 bases. The V gene's germline CDR1 is SGHNT and CDR2 YYREEE (reference sequence). Losses at the gene ends were 4 bases for V and 6 bases for J; bases not matched to a gene: 9. The CDR3 is 16 residues long. The CDR3 protein is CASSRGAGGSNSPLHF. CDR3 DNA sequence: TGTGCCAGCAGCCGAGGGGCAGGGGGCAGTAATTCACCCCTCCACTTT.

The chain uses TRBV6-1 and TRBJ1-5; D is uncertain. V lost 5 bases and J lost 3, with 2 bases in between. CDR1 MNHNS and CDR2 SASEGT come from the germline V gene. The CDR3 is made up of 11 amino acids. The CDR3 coding sequence is TGTGCCAGCAGTAACAATCAGCCCCAGCATTTT. It encodes CASSNNQPQHF.

The V and J genes are TRBV27 and TRBJ2-5; 8 positions match TRBD2. There are 16 residues in the CDR3. The V gene's germline CDR1 is MNHEY and CDR2 SMNVEV (reference sequence). Unmatched junction bases numbered 11, after V lost 3 bases and J lost 5 bases. In DNA, the CDR3 is TGTGCCAGCAGTTTTTCCCGGGGGGGCTTAAGGGAGACCCAGTACTTC. It is translated as CASSFSRGGLRETQYF.

The CDR3 region is CASSSDRKAKNIQYF. In nucleotides, the CDR3 is TGTGCCAGCAGTTCGGACAGGAAAGCCAAAAACATTCAGTACTTC. The rearrangement links TRBV2 to TRBJ2-4, with 7 nucleotides matching TRBD1. V shed 5 bases and J 0 bases; nucleotides not matched to a gene: 4. The CDR3 has 15 residues. Per the germline V gene, CDR1 is SNHLY and CDR2 is FYNNEI.

This chain uses TRBV6-5 with TRBJ1-1, with a tentative D call TRBD1 (5 bases). V was pared by 2 bases and J by 2 bases, with 12 bases between. The CDR3 runs to 15 residues. Germline assignment: CDR1 MNHEY and CDR2 SVGAGI. The CDR3: CASSYRQGGNTEAFF. The CDR3 nucleotides read TGTGCCAGCAGTTACAGGCAGGGAGGAAACACTGAAGCTTTCTTT.

J is TRBJ1-2 and V is TRBV5-4; weak D call: TRBD1 (6 bases). Germline V gives CDR1 SGHNT, CDR2 YYREEE (reference sequence). Trimming cost V 5 bases and J 2 bases, with 16 bases left between them. The CDR3 runs 15 residues. The CDR3 is CASRSRDNLNYGYTF. The CDR3, as DNA: TGTGCCAGCAGATCCCGGGACAACCTGAACTATGGCTACACCTTC.

This sequence joins TRBV18 and TRBJ1-1, with TRBD1 matching 7 bases. Germline V lookup: CDR1 KGHSH, CDR2 LQKENI. V dropped 6 bases and J dropped 3; count of bases not matched to a gene: 4. The CDR3 runs to 13 residues. The CDR3, as DNA: TGTGCCAGCTCCCAAGGGACAGACACTGAAGCTTTCTTT. Its translation: CASSQGTDTEAFF.

The rearrangement uses TRBV6-1 and TRBJ2-3; D is unresolved. In germline, CDR1 is MNHNS, CDR2 SASEGT. The germline V and J ends were trimmed by 5 bases and 6 bases, with 18 bases remaining between them. CDR3 length: 15 amino acids. DNA for the CDR3: TGTGCCAGCAGTTCTCTCAAAGCTGGGATTGATACGCAGTATTTT. Its protein is CASSSLKAGIDTQYF.

The chain couples TRBV11-2 to TRBJ1-4; tentative D call: TRBD1 (5 bases). Trimming shortened V by 5 bases and J by 2 bases, and 18 bases separated the two germline ends. Germline V gene lookup returns CDR1 SGHAT and CDR2 FQNNGV. The CDR3 contains 17 residues. The CDR3 bases are TGTGCCAGCAGCCGCGCGGGCGAGGGGTGGACTAATGAAAAACTGTTTTTT. It encodes CASSRAGEGWTNEKLFF.

This sequence joins TRBV9 and TRBJ2-3; either TRBD1 or TRBD2 may supply D (5 bases each). The CDR3 is 16 residues long. The germline gives CDR1 SGDLS, CDR2 YYNGEE. Trimming shortened V by 4 bases and J by 2 bases, and 17 bases separated the two germline ends. CDR3 nucleotide sequence: TGTGCCAGCAGCCAATTAACCGGGGCCCTCACAGATACGCAGTATTTT. Its protein is CASSQLTGALTDTQYF.

The J gene is TRBJ2-4, the V gene TRBV11-2; D possibly corresponds to TRBD1 (6 bases). The CDR3 consists of 17 residues. V lost 4 bases, J lost 4 bases, and 20 bases lay in between. Germline CDR1 and CDR2: SGHAT and FQNNGV. CDR3: CASSYGTSTNVKNIQYF. Written as DNA, the CDR3 is TGTGCCAGCAGCTATGGGACATCGACCAATGTAAAAAACATTCAGTACTTC.

The chain links TRBV4-3 to TRBJ2-2, with 7 bases aligning to TRBD2. CDR1 is LGHNA and CDR2 is YSLEER in the germline V gene. V gave up 0 bases and J gave up 3 bases; unmatched junction bases: 4. This CDR3 is built from 16 residues. In nucleotides, the CDR3 is TGCGCCAGCAGCCAAGAAGCTAGCGGTTACACCGGGGAGCTGTTTTTT. This gives the protein CASSQEASGYTGELFF.

The V and J genes are TRBV7-9 and TRBJ2-2, with 8 bases that match TRBD2. This CDR3 contains 14 residues. CDR1 SEHNR and CDR2 FQNEAQ come from the germline V gene (reference sequence). After removal of 4 bases from V and 8 bases from J, the junction contained 6 bases not matched to a gene. The CDR3 DNA reads as TGTGCCAGCAGCTCCACTAGCGGCGGGGGGGAGCTGTTTTTT. It specifies CASSSTSGGGELFF.